The 4 T cell receptor beta chains given below trace back to one sample, sequenced in a study of blood T cells in healthy people across ages. Sample-barcoded 5' priming and a J-beta primer mix drove a second PCR of 7 to 11 cycles. Via MiXCR, TCRdb re-called the 5' RACE reads, giving one row per CDR3 protein. The profile covers almost 550,000 distinct CDR3 sequences, with around 24% appearing a single time and just over 8.5% taken by the ten largest. This sample was shared with a second study, whose subject was T cells of mothers and their children.

Sequenced: blood. Source of these receptors: a boy aged 5-17 years in good health.

This sequence joins TRBV7-9 and TRBJ2-5; possibly TRBD1 for D (6 bases). The end of the DNA is better explained by TRBJ2-7, so the J call may be wrong. The CDR3 has 15 residues. Germline CDR1 is SEHNR and CDR2 is FQNEAQ (reference sequence). The CDR3 is CASRPGGGGSYEQYF. The CDR3 nucleotides read TGTGCCAGCAGGCCGGGTGGGGGCGGATCCTACGAGCAGTACTTC.

This chain's CDR3 is CASSPQEGNTEAFF. The CDR3 DNA reads as TGTGCCAGCTCACCGCAGGAGGGGAACACTGAAGCTTTCTTT. The rearrangement joins TRBV18 to TRBJ1-1; no reliable D call. The germline CDR1 and CDR2 sequences are KGHSH and LQKENI. Trimming took off 3 bases at V and 1 base at J, with 9 bases between the two ends. CDR3 size: 14 residues.

This chain links TRBV24-1 with TRBJ2-5; no definite D call. This CDR3 region has 13 residues. Trimming took 3 bases from V and 1 from J, leaving 5 bases between them. CDR1 is KGHDR and CDR2 is SFDVKD in the germline V gene. The CDR3 DNA follows: TGTGCCACCAGTGATAGCTTCCAAGAGACCCAGTACTTC. It codes for CATSDSFQETQYF.

In its sample, this clonotype was seen a few times. This rearrangement joins TRBV29-1 to TRBJ1-4; D unclear. The germline V gene has CDR1 SQVTM and CDR2 ANQGSEA. V dropped 1 base and J dropped 8 bases, with 8 bases sitting between them. The CDR3 length is 12 residues. The CDR3 DNA sequence: TGCAGCGTTGAAGCCACGGGCGAAAAACTGTTTTTT. This encodes CSVEATGEKLFF.